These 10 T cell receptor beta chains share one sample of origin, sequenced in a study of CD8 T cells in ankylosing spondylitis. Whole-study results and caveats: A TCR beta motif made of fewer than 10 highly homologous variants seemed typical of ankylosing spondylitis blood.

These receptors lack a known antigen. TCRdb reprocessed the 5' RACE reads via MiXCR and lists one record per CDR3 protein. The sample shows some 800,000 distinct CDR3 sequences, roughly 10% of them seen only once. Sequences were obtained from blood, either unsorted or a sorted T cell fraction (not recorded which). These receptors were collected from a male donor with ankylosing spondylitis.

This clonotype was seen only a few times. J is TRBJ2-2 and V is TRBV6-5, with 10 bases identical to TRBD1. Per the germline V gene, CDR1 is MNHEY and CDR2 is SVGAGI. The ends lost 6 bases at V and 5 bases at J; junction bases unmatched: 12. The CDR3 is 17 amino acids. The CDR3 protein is CASSYPKDRGGTGELFF. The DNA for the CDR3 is TGTGCCAGCAGCTACCCCAAGGACAGGGGGGGGACCGGGGAGCTGTTTTTT.

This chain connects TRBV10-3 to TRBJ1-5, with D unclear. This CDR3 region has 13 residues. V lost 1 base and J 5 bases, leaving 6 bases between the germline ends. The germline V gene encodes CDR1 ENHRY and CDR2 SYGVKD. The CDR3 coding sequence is TGTGCCATCAGTGAGTTTCGGGATCAGCCCCAGCATTTT. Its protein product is CAISEFRDQPQHF.

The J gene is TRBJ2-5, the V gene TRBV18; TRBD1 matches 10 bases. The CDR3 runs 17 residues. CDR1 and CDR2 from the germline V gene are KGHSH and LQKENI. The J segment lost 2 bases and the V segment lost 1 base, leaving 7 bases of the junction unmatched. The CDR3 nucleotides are TGTGCCAGCTCACCACAGACCGGGACAGGGGATCAAGAGACCCAGTACTTC. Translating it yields CASSPQTGTGDQETQYF.

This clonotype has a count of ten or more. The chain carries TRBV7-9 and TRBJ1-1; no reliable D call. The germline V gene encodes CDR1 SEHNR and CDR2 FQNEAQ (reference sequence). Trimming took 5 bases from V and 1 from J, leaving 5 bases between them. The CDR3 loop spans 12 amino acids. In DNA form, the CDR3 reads TGTGCCAGCAGCGTGGCGAACACTGAAGCTTTCTTT. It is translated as CASSVANTEAFF.

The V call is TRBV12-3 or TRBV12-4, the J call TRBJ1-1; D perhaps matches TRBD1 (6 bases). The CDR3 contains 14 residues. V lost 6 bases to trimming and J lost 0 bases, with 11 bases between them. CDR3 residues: CASRAGQMNTEAFF. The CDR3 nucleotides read TGTGCCAGCAGAGCAGGACAGATGAACACTGAAGCTTTCTTT.

In DNA form, the CDR3 reads TGTGCCAGCGTCGGCGGGGAGCTGTTTTTT. Translation gives CASVGGELFF. This chain uses TRBV6-6 with TRBJ2-2; D remains ambiguous. The germline V and J ends were trimmed by 8 bases and 7 bases, with 5 bases remaining between them. Germline V gives CDR1 MNHNY, CDR2 SVGAGI (reference sequence). The CDR3 loop spans 10 amino acids.

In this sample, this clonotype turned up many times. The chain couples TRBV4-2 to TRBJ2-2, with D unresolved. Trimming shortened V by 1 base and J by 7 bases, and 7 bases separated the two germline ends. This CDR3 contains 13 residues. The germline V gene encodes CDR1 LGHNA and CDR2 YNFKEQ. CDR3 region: CASSQGGDGELFF. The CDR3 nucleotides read TGTGCCAGCAGCCAAGGGGGTGACGGGGAGCTGTTTTTT.

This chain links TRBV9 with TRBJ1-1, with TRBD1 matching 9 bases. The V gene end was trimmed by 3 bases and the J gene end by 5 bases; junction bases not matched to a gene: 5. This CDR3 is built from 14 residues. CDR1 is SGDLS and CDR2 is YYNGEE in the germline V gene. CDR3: CASSGPGQGTEAFF. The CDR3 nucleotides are TGTGCCAGCAGCGGGCCGGGACAGGGAACTGAAGCTTTCTTT.

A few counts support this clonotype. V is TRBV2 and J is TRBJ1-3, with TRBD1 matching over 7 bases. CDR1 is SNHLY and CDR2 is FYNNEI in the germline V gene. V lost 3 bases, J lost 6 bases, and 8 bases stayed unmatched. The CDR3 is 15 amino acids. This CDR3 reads CASSDGDRDKNTIYF. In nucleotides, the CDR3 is TGTGCCAGCAGTGACGGCGACAGGGATAAAAACACCATATATTTT.

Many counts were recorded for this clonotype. The CDR3 sequence: CASSFRDRGREQYF. In DNA form, the CDR3 reads TGTGCCAGCAGCTTCCGGGACAGGGGACGCGAGCAGTACTTC. The chain is built from TRBV7-2 and TRBJ2-7, with 10 bases aligning to TRBD1. V shed 3 bases, J shed 6 bases, and the junction held 5 bases outside the gene matches. This CDR3 spans 14 amino acids. Per the germline V gene, CDR1 is SGHTA and CDR2 is FQGNSA. Full variable domain (rest looked up from reference TRBV7-2 and TRBJ2-7): GAGVSQSPSNKVTEKGKDVELRCDPISGHTALYWYRQSLGQGLEFLIYFQGNSAPDKSGLPSDRFSAERTGGSVSTLTIQRTQQEDSAVYLCASSFRDRGREQYFGPGTRLTVT.